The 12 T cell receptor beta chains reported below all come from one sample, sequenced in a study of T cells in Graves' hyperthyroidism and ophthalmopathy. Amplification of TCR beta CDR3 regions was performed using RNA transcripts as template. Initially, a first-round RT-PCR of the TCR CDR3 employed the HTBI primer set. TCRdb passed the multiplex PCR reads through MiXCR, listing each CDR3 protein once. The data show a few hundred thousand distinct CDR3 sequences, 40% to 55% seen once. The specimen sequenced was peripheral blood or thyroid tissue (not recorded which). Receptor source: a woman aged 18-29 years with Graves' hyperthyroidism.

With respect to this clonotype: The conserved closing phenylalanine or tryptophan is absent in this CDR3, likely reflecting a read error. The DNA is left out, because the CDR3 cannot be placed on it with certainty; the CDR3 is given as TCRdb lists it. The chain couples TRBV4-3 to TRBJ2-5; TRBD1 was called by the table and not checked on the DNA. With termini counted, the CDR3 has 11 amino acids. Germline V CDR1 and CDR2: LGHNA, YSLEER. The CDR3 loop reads CASSLTGTVNT.

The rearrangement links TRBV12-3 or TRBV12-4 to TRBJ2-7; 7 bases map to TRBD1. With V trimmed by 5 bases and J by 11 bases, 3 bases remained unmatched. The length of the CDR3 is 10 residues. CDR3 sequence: CASSRQGKYF. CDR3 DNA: TGTGCCAGCAGTCGACAGGGAAAGTACTTC.

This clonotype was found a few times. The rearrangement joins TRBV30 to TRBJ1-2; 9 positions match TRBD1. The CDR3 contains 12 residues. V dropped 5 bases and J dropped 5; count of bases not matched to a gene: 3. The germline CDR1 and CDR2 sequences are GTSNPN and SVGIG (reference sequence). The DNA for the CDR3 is TGTGCCTGGCGGGACAGGGAGTATGGCTACACCTTC. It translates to CAWRDREYGYTF.

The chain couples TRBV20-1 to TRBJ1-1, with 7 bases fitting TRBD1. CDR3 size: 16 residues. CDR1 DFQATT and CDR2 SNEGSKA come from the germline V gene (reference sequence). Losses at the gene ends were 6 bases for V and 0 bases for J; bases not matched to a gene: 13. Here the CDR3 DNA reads TGCAGTGCCCGAATCCTACAGGGGAGCCTGAACACTGAAGCTTTCTTT. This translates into CSARILQGSLNTEAFF.

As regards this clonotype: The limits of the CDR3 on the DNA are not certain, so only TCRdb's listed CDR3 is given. The chain's CDR3 is CATSDPPPGTPGSCFF. The gene calls are TRBV24-1 and TRBJ2-2; TRBD1, the D gene given by the table, was not confirmed from the DNA. With termini counted, the CDR3 has 16 amino acids. Germline CDR1 reads KGHDR; CDR2 reads SFDVKD.

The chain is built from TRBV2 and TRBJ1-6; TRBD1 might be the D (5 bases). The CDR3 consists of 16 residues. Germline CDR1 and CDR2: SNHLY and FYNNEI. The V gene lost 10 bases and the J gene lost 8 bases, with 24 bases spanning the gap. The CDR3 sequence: CATCSEEDSRDSPLHF. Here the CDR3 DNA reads TGTGCCACTTGCAGTGAAGAAGACAGTAGGGATTCACCCCTCCACTTT.

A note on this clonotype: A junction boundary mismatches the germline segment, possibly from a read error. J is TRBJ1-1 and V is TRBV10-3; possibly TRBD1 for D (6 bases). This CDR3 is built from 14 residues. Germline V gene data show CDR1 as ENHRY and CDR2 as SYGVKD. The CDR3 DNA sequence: TGTGCCATCAGACCAGTTACAGGGAACTCTGAAGCTTTCTTT. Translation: CAIRPVTGNSEAFF.

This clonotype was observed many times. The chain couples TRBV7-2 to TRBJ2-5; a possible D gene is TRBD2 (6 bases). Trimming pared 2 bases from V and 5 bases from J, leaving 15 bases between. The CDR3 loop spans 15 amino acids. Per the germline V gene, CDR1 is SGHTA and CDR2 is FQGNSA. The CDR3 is CASSLYGGTGETQYF. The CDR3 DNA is TGTGCCAGCAGCTTATACGGCGGGACCGGGGAGACCCAGTACTTC.

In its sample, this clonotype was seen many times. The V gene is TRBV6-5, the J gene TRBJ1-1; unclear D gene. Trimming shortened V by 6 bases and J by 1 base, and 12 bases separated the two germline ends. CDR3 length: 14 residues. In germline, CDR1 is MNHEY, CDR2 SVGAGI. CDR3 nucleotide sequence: TGTGCCAGCAGCCCAGGACGGCCGAACACTGAAGCTTTCTTT. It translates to CASSPGRPNTEAFF.

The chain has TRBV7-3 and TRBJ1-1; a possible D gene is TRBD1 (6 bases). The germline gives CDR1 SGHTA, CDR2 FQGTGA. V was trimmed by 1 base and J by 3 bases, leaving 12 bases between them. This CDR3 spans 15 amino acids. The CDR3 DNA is TGTGCCAGCAGCTTAATCGGGGACACGGACACTGAAGCTTTCTTT. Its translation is CASSLIGDTDTEAFF.

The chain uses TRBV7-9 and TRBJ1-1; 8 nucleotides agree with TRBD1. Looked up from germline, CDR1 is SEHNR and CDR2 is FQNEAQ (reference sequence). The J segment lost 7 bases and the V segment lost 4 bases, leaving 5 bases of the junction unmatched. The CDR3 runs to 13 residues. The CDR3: CASSSGQGNEAFF. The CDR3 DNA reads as TGTGCCAGCAGCTCCGGACAGGGCAATGAAGCTTTCTTT.

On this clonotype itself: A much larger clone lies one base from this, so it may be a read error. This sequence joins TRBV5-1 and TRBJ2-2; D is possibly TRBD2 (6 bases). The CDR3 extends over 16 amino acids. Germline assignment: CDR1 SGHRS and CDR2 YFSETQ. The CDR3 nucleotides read TGCGCCAGCAGCTTCCTTTCCGGGAGTGGCACCGGGGAGCTGCTTTTT. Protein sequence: CASSFLSGSGTGELLF.